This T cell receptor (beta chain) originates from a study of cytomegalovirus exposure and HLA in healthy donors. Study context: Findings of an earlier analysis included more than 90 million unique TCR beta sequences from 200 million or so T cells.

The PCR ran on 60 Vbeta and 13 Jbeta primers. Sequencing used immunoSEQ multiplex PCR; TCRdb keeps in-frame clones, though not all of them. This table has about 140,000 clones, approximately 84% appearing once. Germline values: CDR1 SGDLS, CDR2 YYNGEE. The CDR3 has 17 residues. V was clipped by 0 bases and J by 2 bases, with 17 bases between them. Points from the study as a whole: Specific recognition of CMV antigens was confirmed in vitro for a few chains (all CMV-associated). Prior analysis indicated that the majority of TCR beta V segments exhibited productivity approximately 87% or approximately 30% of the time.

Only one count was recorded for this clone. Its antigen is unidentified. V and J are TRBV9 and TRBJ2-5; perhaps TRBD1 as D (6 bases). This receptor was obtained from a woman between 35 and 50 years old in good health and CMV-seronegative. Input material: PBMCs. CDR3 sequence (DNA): TGTGCCAGCAGCGTAGGATCGGCAGGGGATTTGCAAGAGACCCAGTACTTC. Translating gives CASSVGSAGDLQETQYF. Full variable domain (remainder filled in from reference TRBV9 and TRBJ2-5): DSGVTQTPKHLITATGQRVTLRCSPRSGDLSVYWYQQSLDQGLQFLIQYYNGEERAKGNILERFSAQQFPDLHSELNLSSLELGDSALYFCASSVGSAGDLQETQYFGPGTRLLVL.